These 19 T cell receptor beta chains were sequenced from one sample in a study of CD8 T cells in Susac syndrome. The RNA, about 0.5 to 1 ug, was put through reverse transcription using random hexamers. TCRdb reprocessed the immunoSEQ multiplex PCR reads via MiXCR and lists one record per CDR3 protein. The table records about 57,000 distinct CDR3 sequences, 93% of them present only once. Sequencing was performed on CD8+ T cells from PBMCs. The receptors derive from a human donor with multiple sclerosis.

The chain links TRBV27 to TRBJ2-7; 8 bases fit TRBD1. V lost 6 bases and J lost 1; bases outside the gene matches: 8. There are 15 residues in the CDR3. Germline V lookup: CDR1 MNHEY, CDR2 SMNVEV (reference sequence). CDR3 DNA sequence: TGTGCCAGCAGGCCCGGACAGGGCCTTTCCTACGAGCAGTACTTC. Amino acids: CASRPGQGLSYEQYF.

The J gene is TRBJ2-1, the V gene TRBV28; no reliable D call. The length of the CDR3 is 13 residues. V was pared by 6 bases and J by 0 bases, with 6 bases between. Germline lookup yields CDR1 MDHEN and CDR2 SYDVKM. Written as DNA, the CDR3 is TGTGCCAGCAGCTCTCTCTCCTACAATGAGCAGTTCTTC. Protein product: CASSSLSYNEQFF. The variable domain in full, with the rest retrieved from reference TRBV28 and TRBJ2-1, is DVKVTQSSRYLVKRTGEKVFLECVQDMDHENMFWYRQDPGLGLRLIYFSYDVKMKEKGDIPEGYSVSREKKERFSLILESASTNQTSMYLCASSSLSYNEQFFGPGTRLTVL.

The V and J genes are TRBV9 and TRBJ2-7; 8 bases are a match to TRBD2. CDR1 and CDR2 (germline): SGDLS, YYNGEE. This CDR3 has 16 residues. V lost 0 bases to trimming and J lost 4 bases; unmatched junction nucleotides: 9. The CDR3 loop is CASSVGVLAATYEQYF. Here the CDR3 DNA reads TGTGCCAGCAGCGTAGGGGTACTAGCGGCTACTTACGAGCAGTACTTC.

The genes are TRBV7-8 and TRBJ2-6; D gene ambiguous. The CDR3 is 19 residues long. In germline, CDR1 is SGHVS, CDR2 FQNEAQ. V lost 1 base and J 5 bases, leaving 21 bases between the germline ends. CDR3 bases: TGTGCCAGCAGCTTAGAGGTGGGCAGGACGGATAGGAGGGCCAACGTCCTGACTTTC. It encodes CASSLEVGRTDRRANVLTF.

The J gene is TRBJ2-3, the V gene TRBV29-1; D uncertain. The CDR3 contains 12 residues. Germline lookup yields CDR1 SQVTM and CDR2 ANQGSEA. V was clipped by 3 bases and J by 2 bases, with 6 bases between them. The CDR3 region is CSVDLVTDTQYF. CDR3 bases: TGCAGCGTTGATCTTGTCACAGATACGCAGTATTTT.

CDR3 sequence: CASSQEDFEQYF. The CDR3 bases are TGCGCCAGCAGCCAAGAGGATTTCGAGCAGTACTTC. The chain links TRBV4-1 to TRBJ2-7; D uncertain. Trimming removed 0 bases at V and 6 bases at J, with 6 bases between. Germline values: CDR1 MGHRA, CDR2 YSYEKL. The CDR3 sequence is 12 residues long.

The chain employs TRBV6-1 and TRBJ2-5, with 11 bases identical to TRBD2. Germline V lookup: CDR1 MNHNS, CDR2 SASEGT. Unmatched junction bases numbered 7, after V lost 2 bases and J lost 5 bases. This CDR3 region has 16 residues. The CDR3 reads CASSEYLAGGRETQYF. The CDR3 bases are TGTGCCAGCAGTGAATACCTAGCGGGGGGAAGGGAGACCCAGTACTTC.

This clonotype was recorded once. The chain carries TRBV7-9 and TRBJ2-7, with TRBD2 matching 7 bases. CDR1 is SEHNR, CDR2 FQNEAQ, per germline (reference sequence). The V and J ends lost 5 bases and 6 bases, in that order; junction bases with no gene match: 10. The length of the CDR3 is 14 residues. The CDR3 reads CASSPTTGGPEQYF. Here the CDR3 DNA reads TGTGCCAGCAGCCCGACGACGGGGGGTCCCGAGCAGTACTTC. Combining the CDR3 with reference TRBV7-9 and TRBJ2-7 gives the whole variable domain DTGVSQNPRHKITKRGQNVTFRCDPISEHNRLYWYRQTLGQGPEFLTYFQNEAQLEKSRLLSDRFSAERPKGSFSTLEIQRTEQGDSAMYLCASSPTTGGPEQYFGPGTRLTVT.

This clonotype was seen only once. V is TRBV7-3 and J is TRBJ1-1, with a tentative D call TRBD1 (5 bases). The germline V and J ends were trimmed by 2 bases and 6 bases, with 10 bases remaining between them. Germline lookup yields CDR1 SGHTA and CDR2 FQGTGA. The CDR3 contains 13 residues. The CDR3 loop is CASSLAGFSEAFF. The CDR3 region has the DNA TGTGCCAGCAGCTTAGCAGGGTTTTCTGAAGCTTTCTTT. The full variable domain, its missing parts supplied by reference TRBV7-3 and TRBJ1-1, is GAGVSQTPSNKVTEKGKYVELRCDPISGHTALYWYRQSLGQGPEFLIYFQGTGAADDSGLPNDRFFAVRPEGSVSTLKIQRTERGDSAVYLCASSLAGFSEAFFGQGTRLTVV.

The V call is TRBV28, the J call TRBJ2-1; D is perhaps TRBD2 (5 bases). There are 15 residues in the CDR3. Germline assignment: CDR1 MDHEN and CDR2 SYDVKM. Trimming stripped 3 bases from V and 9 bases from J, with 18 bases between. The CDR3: CASSFRGARLGEQFF. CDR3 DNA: TGTGCCAGCAGTTTTCGGGGTGCTCGTCTAGGTGAGCAGTTCTTC. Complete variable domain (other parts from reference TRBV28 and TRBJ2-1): DVKVTQSSRYLVKRTGEKVFLECVQDMDHENMFWYRQDPGLGLRLIYFSYDVKMKEKGDIPEGYSVSREKKERFSLILESASTNQTSMYLCASSFRGARLGEQFFGPGTRLTVL.

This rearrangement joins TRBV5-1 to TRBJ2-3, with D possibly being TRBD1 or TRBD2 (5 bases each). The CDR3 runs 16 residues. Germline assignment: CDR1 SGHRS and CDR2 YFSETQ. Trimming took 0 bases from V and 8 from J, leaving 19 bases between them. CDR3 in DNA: TGCGCCAGCAGCTTGGGAAGGGGAGAGGGCACGGGTACGCAGTATTTT. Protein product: CASSLGRGEGTGTQYF.

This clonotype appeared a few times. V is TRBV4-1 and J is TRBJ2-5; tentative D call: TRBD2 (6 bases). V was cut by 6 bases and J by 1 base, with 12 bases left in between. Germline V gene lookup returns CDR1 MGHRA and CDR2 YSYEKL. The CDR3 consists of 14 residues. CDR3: CASSPGTSQETQYF. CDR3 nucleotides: TGCGCCAGCAGTCCTGGGACTTCCCAAGAGACCCAGTACTTC.

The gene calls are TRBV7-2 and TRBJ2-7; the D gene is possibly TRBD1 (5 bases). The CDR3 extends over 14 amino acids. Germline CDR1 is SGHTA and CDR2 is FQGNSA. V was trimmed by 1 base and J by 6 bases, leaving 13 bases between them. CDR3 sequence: CASSLEGPAPEQYF. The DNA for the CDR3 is TGTGCCAGCAGCTTAGAGGGGCCAGCACCCGAGCAGTACTTC. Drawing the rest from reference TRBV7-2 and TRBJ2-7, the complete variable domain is GAGVSQSPSNKVTEKGKDVELRCDPISGHTALYWYRQSLGQGLEFLIYFQGNSAPDKSGLPSDRFSAERTGGSVSTLTIQRTQQEDSAVYLCASSLEGPAPEQYFGPGTRLTVT.

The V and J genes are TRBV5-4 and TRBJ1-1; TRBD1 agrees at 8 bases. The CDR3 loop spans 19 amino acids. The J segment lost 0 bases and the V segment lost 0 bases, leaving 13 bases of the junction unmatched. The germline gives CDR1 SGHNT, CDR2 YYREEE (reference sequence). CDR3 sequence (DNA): TGTGCCAGCAGCTTGGGCGGGGCGGGGACAGGACGCATGAACACTGAAGCTTTCTTT. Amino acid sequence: CASSLGGAGTGRMNTEAFF. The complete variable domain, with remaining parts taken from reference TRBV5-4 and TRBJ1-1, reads ETGVTQSPTHLIKTRGQQVTLRCSSQSGHNTVSWYQQALGQGPQFIFQYYREEENGRGNFPPRFSGLQFPNYSSELNVNALELDDSALYLCASSLGGAGTGRMNTEAFFGQGTRLTVV.

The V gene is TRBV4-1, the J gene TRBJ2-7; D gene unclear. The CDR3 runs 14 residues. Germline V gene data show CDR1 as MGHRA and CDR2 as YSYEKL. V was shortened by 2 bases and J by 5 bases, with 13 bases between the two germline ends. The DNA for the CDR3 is TGCGCCAGCAGCCAAAAGGATGGGATGCACGAGCAGTACTTC. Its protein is CASSQKDGMHEQYF.

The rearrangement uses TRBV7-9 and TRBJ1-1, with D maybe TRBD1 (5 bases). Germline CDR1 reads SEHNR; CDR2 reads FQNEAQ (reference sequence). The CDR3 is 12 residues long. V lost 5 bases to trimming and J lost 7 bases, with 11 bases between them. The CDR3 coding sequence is TGTGCCAGCAGCCGAGACAGACTTGAAGCTTTCTTT. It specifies CASSRDRLEAFF. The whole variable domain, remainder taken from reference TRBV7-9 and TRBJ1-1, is DTGVSQNPRHKITKRGQNVTFRCDPISEHNRLYWYRQTLGQGPEFLTYFQNEAQLEKSRLLSDRFSAERPKGSFSTLEIQRTEQGDSAMYLCASSRDRLEAFFGQGTRLTVV.

For the CDR3, the DNA is TGCAGTGCTAGACCCGGACAGGACCCGTATGGCTACACCTTC. Amino acids: CSARPGQDPYGYTF. The chain uses TRBV20-1 and TRBJ1-2, with TRBD1 identical over 7 bases. V shed 2 bases, J shed 5 bases, and the junction held 8 bases outside the gene matches. Germline values: CDR1 DFQATT, CDR2 SNEGSKA (reference sequence). CDR3 length equals 14 residues.

CDR3 sequence: CASSYRETYEQYF. The CDR3, as DNA: TGTGCCAGCAGTTACAGGGAGACCTACGAGCAGTACTTC. The chain joins TRBV28 to TRBJ2-7; possible D gene TRBD1, 6 bases. The CDR3 length is 13 residues. CDR1 MDHEN and CDR2 SYDVKM come from the germline V gene. The V end lost 4 bases, the J end lost 2 bases, and 9 bases lay between the germline ends.

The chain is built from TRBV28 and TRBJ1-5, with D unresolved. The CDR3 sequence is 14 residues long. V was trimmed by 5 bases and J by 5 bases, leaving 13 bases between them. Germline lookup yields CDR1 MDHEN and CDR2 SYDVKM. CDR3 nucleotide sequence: TGTGCCAGCAGTCCCTTCCGATACGATCAGCCCCAGCATTTT. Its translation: CASSPFRYDQPQHF.